The clone carrying this T cell receptor (beta chain) appeared a few times. Its antigen is undetermined. Of the isolated RNA, all was reverse transcribed, and so the sequenced material was expressed TCRB transcripts. Around 3.57 million reads was the average for naive, central memory and regulatory T cell samples. The protocol was immunoSEQ multiplex PCR, while the TCRdb copy is restricted to in-frame clones and leaves out a portion. This sample carries more than 100,000 clones, roughly 17% of them seen once, and the ten largest clones take 2.3%. The data are from a study of beta chain features in type 1 diabetes. Notes on the study in general: People with Type 1 diabetes carried modestly yet significantly shorter TCRB CDR3s in all four CD4+ subsets. HLA influence on TCRB rearrangement stayed unresolved here.

This CDR3 contains 14 residues. Trimming left V 0 bases short and J 1 base short, with 7 bases between. Germline CDR1 reads SGDLS; CDR2 reads YYNGEE. The specimen sequenced was central memory CD4+ T cells from blood. The source is a man aged 30 to 45 with type 1 diabetes. The V gene is TRBV9, the J gene TRBJ1-2; D is undetermined. The CDR3 loop is CASSVGADNYGYTF. Here the CDR3 DNA reads TGTGCCAGCAGCGTAGGGGCGGATAACTATGGCTACACCTTC.